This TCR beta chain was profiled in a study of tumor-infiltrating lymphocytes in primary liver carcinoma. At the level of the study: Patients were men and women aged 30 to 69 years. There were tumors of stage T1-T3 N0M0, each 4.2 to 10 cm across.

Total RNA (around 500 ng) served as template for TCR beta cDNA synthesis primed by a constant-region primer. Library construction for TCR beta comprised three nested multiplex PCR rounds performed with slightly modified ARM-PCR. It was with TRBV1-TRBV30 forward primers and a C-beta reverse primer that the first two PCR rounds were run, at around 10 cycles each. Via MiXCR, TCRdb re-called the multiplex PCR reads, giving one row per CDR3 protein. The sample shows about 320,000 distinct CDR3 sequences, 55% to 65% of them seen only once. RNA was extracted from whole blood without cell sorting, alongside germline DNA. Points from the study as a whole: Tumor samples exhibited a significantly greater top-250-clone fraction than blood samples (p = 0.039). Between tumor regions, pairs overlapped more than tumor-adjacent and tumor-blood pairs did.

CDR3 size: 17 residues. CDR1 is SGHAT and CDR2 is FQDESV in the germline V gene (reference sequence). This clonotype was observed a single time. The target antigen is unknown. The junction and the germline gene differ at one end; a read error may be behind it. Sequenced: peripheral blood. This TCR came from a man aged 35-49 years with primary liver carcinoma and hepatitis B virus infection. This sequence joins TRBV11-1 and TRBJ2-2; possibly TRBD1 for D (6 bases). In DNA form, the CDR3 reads TGTGCCGACAGCCAGGGGTGGACAGTTTGGAACACCGGGGAACTGTTTTTT. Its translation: CADSQGWTVWNTGELFF.